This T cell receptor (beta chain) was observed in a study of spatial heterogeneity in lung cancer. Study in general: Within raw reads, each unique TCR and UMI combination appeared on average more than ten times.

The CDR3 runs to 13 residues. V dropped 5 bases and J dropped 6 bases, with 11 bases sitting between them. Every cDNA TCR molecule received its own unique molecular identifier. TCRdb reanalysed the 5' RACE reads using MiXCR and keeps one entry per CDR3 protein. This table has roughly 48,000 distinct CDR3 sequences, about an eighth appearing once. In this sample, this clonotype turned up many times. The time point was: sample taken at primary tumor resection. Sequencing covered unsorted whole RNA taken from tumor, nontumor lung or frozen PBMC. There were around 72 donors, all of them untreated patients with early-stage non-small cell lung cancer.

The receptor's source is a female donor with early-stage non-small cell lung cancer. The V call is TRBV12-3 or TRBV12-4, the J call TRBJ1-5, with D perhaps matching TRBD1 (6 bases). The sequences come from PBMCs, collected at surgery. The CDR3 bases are TGTGCCAGCAGTCCCGGACAGACTCAGCCCCAGCATTTT. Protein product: CASSPGQTQPQHF.